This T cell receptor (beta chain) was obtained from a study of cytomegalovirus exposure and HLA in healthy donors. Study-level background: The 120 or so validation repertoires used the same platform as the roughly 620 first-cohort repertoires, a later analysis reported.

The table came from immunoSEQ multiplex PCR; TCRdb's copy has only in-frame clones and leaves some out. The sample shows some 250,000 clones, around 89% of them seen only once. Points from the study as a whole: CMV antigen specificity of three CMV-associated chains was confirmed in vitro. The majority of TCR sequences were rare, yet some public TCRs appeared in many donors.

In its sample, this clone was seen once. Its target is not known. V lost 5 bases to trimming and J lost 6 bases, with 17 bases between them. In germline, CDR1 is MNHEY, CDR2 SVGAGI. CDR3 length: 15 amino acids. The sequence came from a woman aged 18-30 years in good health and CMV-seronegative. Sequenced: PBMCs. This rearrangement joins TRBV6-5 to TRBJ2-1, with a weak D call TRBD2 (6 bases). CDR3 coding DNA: TGTGCCAGCAGTACCCCCGGGACTCTTCTCAATGAGCAGTTCTTC. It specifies CASSTPGTLLNEQFF.